Below are 31 T cell receptor beta chains sequenced from a single sample in a study of regulatory T cells in long-lasting Graves disease (dated by TCRdb to 2020 to 2022). Libraries were made using multiplex PCR. The sequencing machine was an Illumina HiSeq 4000. iRepertoire HTBI primers and Arm-PCR amplification of CDR3 regions were used to construct TCR beta libraries. TCRdb took the public reads, trimmed them with fastp at Q25, ran MiXCR for clone calling and kept in-frame beta chains. Under each unique CDR3 protein, matching rows form one entry showing the most common genes and DNA. The sample table contains 350,000 to 500,000 distinct CDR3 sequences; only one count was recorded for around 17% of them. Of the sample, 9.5% to 12% is held by the ten largest clones. The time point tag for this specimen amounts to: newly diagnosed GD, antithyroid drugs for less than 3 months. For both TCR sequencing and RNA sequencing, RNA was extracted from PBMCs in TRIzol.

The same specimen was also included in a second study, on T cells in Graves' hyperthyroidism and ophthalmopathy.

The sample here was peripheral blood mononuclear cells (PBMCs), taken at new diagnosis, from a patient treated with antithyroid drugs. Receptors originate from a woman between 25 and 40 years old with Graves disease. Donor details come from another sample of the same person, matched by shared clones.

This clonotype showed up many times. The V gene is TRBV20-1, the J gene TRBJ2-5, with D hard to call. The V end lost 0 bases, the J end lost 5 bases, and 10 bases lay between the germline ends. The CDR3 spans 13 residues. Per the germline V gene, CDR1 is DFQATT and CDR2 is SNEGSKA (reference sequence). The CDR3 spells CSAREPIYETQYF. The CDR3 coding sequence is TGCAGTGCTAGAGAACCTATCTATGAGACCCAGTACTTC.

The chain has TRBV12-3 or TRBV12-4 and TRBJ2-3; 11 positions match TRBD2. The CDR3 totals 21 residues. Unmatched junction bases numbered 18, after V lost 3 bases and J lost 1 base. The CDR3 DNA follows: TGTGCCAGCAGTTTGGACCCCTGGATCCTGGGACTAGCGGTCGGCACAGATACGCAGTATTTT. Its protein is CASSLDPWILGLAVGTDTQYF.

This clonotype was recorded many times. The V call is TRBV4-1, the J call TRBJ2-7, with D unclear. The CDR3 is 19 amino acids. In germline, CDR1 is MGHRA, CDR2 YSYEKL. V was cut by 0 bases and J by 0 bases, with 21 bases left in between. DNA for the CDR3: TGCGCCAGCAGCCAAGAGAAGATTACCGGTGTCCGAACCTCCTACGAGCAGTACTTC. It codes for CASSQEKITGVRTSYEQYF.

The sample holds many counts of this clonotype. The V call is TRBV28, the J call TRBJ1-2; D unclear. The CDR3 totals 13 residues. The germline V gene encodes CDR1 MDHEN and CDR2 SYDVKM. Between the trimmed V and J ends, which lost 3 bases and 2 bases, there was a span of 7 bases. The CDR3 bases are TGTGCCAGCAGTTTCGCAGTCAACTATGGCTACACCTTC. As protein: CASSFAVNYGYTF.

This clonotype was detected a few times. V and J are TRBV9 and TRBJ2-1; 9 bases are a match to TRBD2. The length of the CDR3 is 14 residues. Germline V gene data show CDR1 as SGDLS and CDR2 as YYNGEE. J lost 7 bases, V lost 7 bases, and 9 bases had no gene match. CDR3 protein: CASGGGRAVNEQFF. The CDR3, as DNA: TGTGCCAGCGGGGGCGGGAGGGCTGTAAATGAGCAGTTCTTC.

To note about this clonotype: Since a much larger clone is just one base distant, this may be a read error. This sequence joins TRBV9 and TRBJ2-3; D ambiguous. Germline lookup yields CDR1 SGDLS and CDR2 YYNGEE. The length of the CDR3 is 13 residues. V dropped 4 bases and J dropped 2 bases, with 8 bases sitting between them. CDR3 sequence: CASSTAPTDTQYF. The DNA of the CDR3 is TGTGCCAGCAGCACCGCCCCCACAGATACGCAGTATTTT.

This clonotype was seen a few times. With a far larger clone one base away, a read error is the likely cause. The chain joins TRBV27 to TRBJ1-4, with D unresolved. The CDR3 consists of 16 residues. V shed 5 bases and J shed 3 bases, with 16 bases lying between them. Looked up from germline, CDR1 is MNHEY and CDR2 is SMNVEV (reference sequence). In nucleotides, the CDR3 is TGTGCCAGCAGTGATTCAAGGGTGGGAGCTAATGAAAAACTGTTTTTT. Protein sequence: CASSDSRVGANEKLFF.

The rearrangement joins TRBV27 to TRBJ2-7; TRBD1 agrees at 8 bases. The germline CDR1 and CDR2 sequences are MNHEY and SMNVEV (reference sequence). The V and J ends lost 5 bases and 6 bases, in that order; junction bases with no gene match: 9. The CDR3 consists of 14 residues. The CDR3 sequence: CASSMGTGRTEQYF. Here the CDR3 DNA reads TGTGCCAGCAGTATGGGGACAGGTCGAACCGAGCAGTACTTC.

This clonotype was counted at least ten times. V is TRBV7-8 and J is TRBJ1-1; 8 nucleotides agree with TRBD1. V gave up 5 bases and J gave up 4 bases; unmatched junction bases: 21. The CDR3 length is 19 residues. Germline CDR1 is SGHVS and CDR2 is FQNEAQ. For the CDR3, the DNA is TGTGCCAGCAGCCCTTTGGGACAGGACGTCCCCCATAAGGGCACTGAAGCTTTCTTT. Residues: CASSPLGQDVPHKGTEAFF. Supplemented by reference TRBV7-8 and TRBJ1-1, the full variable domain reads GAGVSQSPRYKVAKRGQDVALRCDPISGHVSLFWYQQALGQGPEFLTYFQNEAQLDKSGLPSDRFFAERPEGSVSTLKIQRTQQEDSAVYLCASSPLGQDVPHKGTEAFFGQGTRLTVV.

This clonotype was counted between two and nine times. The junction and the germline gene differ at one end; a read error may be behind it. The chain links TRBV20-1 to TRBJ2-3, with 11 positions matching TRBD2. The DNA end is a closer match to TRBJ2-5, so the J assignment may be wrong. Germline lookup yields CDR1 DFQATT and CDR2 SNEGSKA (reference sequence). CDR3 length equals 14 residues. CDR3 region: CSAPTSGNQGTQYF. CDR3 DNA sequence: TGCAGTGCTCCGACTAGCGGGAATCAAGGGACCCAGTACTTC.

This clonotype was seen a handful of times. The chain couples TRBV20-1 to TRBJ2-1, with 9 bases matching TRBD1. The CDR3 sequence is 13 residues long. Germline V gives CDR1 DFQATT, CDR2 SNEGSKA (reference sequence). J was trimmed by 7 bases and V by 6 bases; bases with no gene match: 7. The CDR3 region has the DNA TGCAGTGCCCCGGGACAGGGCCGGAATGAGCAGTTCTTC. This encodes CSAPGQGRNEQFF.

The rearrangement uses TRBV7-2 and TRBJ2-3; 10 nucleotides line up with TRBD2. CDR3 length: 16 residues. J was trimmed by 2 bases and V by 0 bases; bases with no gene match: 2. Germline values: CDR1 SGHTA, CDR2 FQGNSA. The CDR3 loop is CASSLAGLADTDTQYF. CDR3 in DNA: TGTGCCAGCAGCTTAGCAGGACTAGCGGACACAGATACGCAGTATTTT.

This clonotype was recorded many times. The genes are TRBV28 and TRBJ2-1, with a possible D match to TRBD2 (6 bases). V was shortened by 2 bases and J by 5 bases, with 19 bases between the two germline ends. There are 17 residues in the CDR3. Germline V gene lookup returns CDR1 MDHEN and CDR2 SYDVKM. The CDR3 loop is CASSLNLVAAFNNEQFF. CDR3 bases: TGTGCCAGCAGTTTAAATCTGGTAGCGGCCTTTAACAATGAGCAGTTCTTC.

The chain joins TRBV5-6 to TRBJ2-1, with D unresolved. The CDR3 totals 13 residues. CDR1 is SGHDT, CDR2 YYEEEE, per germline. Trimming took 6 bases from V and 2 from J, leaving 9 bases between them. This chain's CDR3 is CASMTVTYNEQFF. The CDR3 DNA reads as TGTGCCAGCATGACGGTGACCTACAATGAGCAGTTCTTC.

In this sample, this clonotype turned up a few times. This chain uses TRBV15 with TRBJ1-5, with 8 bases fitting TRBD1. J was trimmed by 5 bases and V by 2 bases; bases with no gene match: 17. Germline-derived CDR1 and CDR2 are LNHNV and YYDKDF (reference sequence). This CDR3 is 19 amino acids long. In nucleotides, the CDR3 is TGTGCCACCAGCAGAAAGACCGGTGACTGCAGGGGGCTCTATCAGCCCCAGCATTTT. It translates to CATSRKTGDCRGLYQPQHF.

This clonotype showed up many times. The J gene is TRBJ1-1, the V gene TRBV29-1; 10 nucleotides match TRBD1. Germline V gives CDR1 SQVTM, CDR2 ANQGSEA. Trimming removed 3 bases from V and 3 bases from J; junction bases left unmatched: 4. This CDR3 comprises 14 residues. Written as DNA, the CDR3 is TGCAGCGTTGAGACGGACAGGGGGTACACTGAAGCTTTCTTT. Its translation is CSVETDRGYTEAFF.

This chain joins TRBV24-1 and TRBJ2-2, with D possibly called TRBD1 or TRBD2 (5 bases each). V was trimmed by 3 bases and J by 0 bases, leaving 10 bases between them. CDR3 length equals 16 residues. Germline CDR1 reads KGHDR; CDR2 reads SFDVKD. The CDR3 protein is CATSDPGAPNTGELFF. The DNA of the CDR3 is TGTGCCACCAGTGATCCCGGGGCGCCGAACACCGGGGAGCTGTTTTTT.

This clonotype was observed at least ten times. This chain links TRBV7-2 with TRBJ1-1; a possible D gene is TRBD1 (5 bases). The CDR3 is 11 amino acids. Deletions cut 10 bases from V and 4 bases from J, with 10 bases between. CDR1 SGHTA and CDR2 FQGNSA come from the germline V gene. Here the CDR3 reads CAIRGGTEAFF. The CDR3 region has the DNA TGTGCCATCCGGGGGGGCACTGAAGCTTTCTTT.

The rearrangement links TRBV9 to TRBJ2-2, with D unclear. With 1 base removed from V and 8 bases from J, the gap between germline ends came to 12 bases. The germline V gene has CDR1 SGDLS and CDR2 YYNGEE. The CDR3 length is 14 residues. The CDR3 spells CASSVRPEPGELFF. The CDR3 nucleotides read TGTGCCAGCAGCGTAAGGCCGGAACCAGGGGAGCTGTTTTTT.

The sample holds a few counts of this clonotype. V is TRBV4-1 and J is TRBJ1-5; D remains unclear. Germline V gene sequence: CDR1 MGHRA, CDR2 YSYEKL. Trimming cost V 3 bases and J 7 bases, with 10 bases left between them. The CDR3 contains 13 residues. The CDR3 region is CASSQEEGQPQHF. In nucleotides, the CDR3 is TGCGCCAGCAGCCAGGAGGAAGGGCAGCCCCAGCATTTT.

This clonotype was observed at least ten times. The gene calls are TRBV6-1 and TRBJ2-1; 8 bases agree with TRBD1. This CDR3 comprises 11 residues. J gave up 12 bases and V 11 bases, and 9 bases lay outside the gene matches. Looked up from germline, CDR1 is MNHNS and CDR2 is SASEGT. CDR3 DNA sequence: TGTGCCTCCGGACAGGGCTCTTGGCAGTTCTTC. It encodes CASGQGSWQFF.

The V and J genes are TRBV20-1 and TRBJ1-2; 7 positions match TRBD1. V lost 0 bases to trimming and J lost 4 bases; unmatched junction nucleotides: 8. The CDR3 length is 15 residues. The V gene's germline CDR1 is DFQATT and CDR2 SNEGSKA (reference sequence). The chain's CDR3 is CSARDRQGVLYGYTF. CDR3 bases: TGCAGTGCTAGAGATCGTCAGGGGGTTCTCTATGGCTACACCTTC.

There are many counts of this clonotype. The chain has TRBV14 and TRBJ2-3; maybe TRBD1 (6 bases). This CDR3 comprises 14 residues. Trimming shortened V by 6 bases and J by 3 bases, and 13 bases separated the two germline ends. CDR1 is SGHDN, CDR2 FVKESK, per germline. CDR3 in amino acids: CASRHTGRTDTQYF. The DNA for the CDR3 is TGTGCCAGCAGACACACAGGGAGAACAGATACGCAGTATTTT.

At least ten counts were recorded for this clonotype. This chain connects TRBV5-8 to TRBJ1-1; unclear D gene. The CDR3 consists of 13 residues. V shed 0 bases and J shed 4 bases, with 7 bases lying between them. Per the germline V gene, CDR1 is SGHTS and CDR2 is YDEGEE. The CDR3 DNA sequence: TGTGCCAGCAGCTTGGCCCTGATCACTGAAGCTTTCTTT. Amino acid sequence: CASSLALITEAFF. Combining the CDR3 with reference TRBV5-8 and TRBJ1-1 gives the whole variable domain EAGVTQSPTHLIKTRGQQATLRCSPISGHTSVYWYQQALGLGLQFLLWYDEGEERNRGNFPPRFSGRQFPNYSSELNVNALELEDSALYLCASSLALITEAFFGQGTRLTVV.

The gene calls are TRBV5-1 and TRBJ2-3; D gene unclear. Germline CDR1 is SGHRS and CDR2 is YFSETQ. This CDR3 contains 15 residues. Trimming removed 0 bases from V and 3 bases from J, with 11 bases in between. The DNA for the CDR3 is TGCGCCAGCAGCTTGGCACCCTTTGAGACAGATACGCAGTATTTT. It codes for CASSLAPFETDTQYF.

This clonotype has just a few counts. This may stem from a read error, because a much larger clone lies one nucleotide away. This chain joins TRBV2 and TRBJ2-1, with D perhaps TRBD2 (5 bases). The CDR3 covers 15 residues. CDR1 and CDR2 (germline): SNHLY, FYNNEI. The germline V and J ends were trimmed by 5 bases and 6 bases, with 17 bases remaining between them. The CDR3 here is CASSPRIDRGNEQFF. CDR3 nucleotides: TGTGCCAGCAGTCCGCGGATCGATCGGGGCAATGAGCAGTTCTTC.

The rearrangement links TRBV3-1 to TRBJ1-5; 7 bases align to TRBD1. This CDR3 is built from 21 residues. V trimming: 0 bases; J trimming: 5 bases; junction bases outside the gene matches: 22. Germline V gives CDR1 LGHDT, CDR2 YNNKEL (reference sequence). CDR3 DNA: TGTGCCAGCAGCCAAGAATCCCAACCGAGACAGGGTGGGAGGAGATATCAGCCCCAGCATTTT. This sequence encodes CASSQESQPRQGGRRYQPQHF.

This clonotype was counted ten times or more. The CDR3 here is CSARRNRGDVETQYF. The CDR3 bases are TGCAGTGCTAGGCGCAACAGGGGGGACGTAGAGACCCAGTACTTC. This chain joins TRBV20-1 and TRBJ2-5, with TRBD1 matching over 8 bases. Germline V CDR1 and CDR2: DFQATT, SNEGSKA (reference sequence). V was pared by 3 bases and J by 4 bases, with 10 bases of the junction left unmatched. This CDR3 is built from 15 residues.

The chain recombines TRBV4-1 with TRBJ2-3; 9 bases map to TRBD2. CDR3 length: 20 amino acids. Trimming cost V 4 bases and J 3 bases; bases outside gene matches: 20. Germline loops: CDR1 MGHRA, CDR2 YSYEKL. DNA of the CDR3: TGCGCCAGCAGCCCCCAGATGATGGTTGCGGGGGGGGTTCAGACAGATACGCAGTATTTT. Its translation: CASSPQMMVAGGVQTDTQYF.

This clonotype occurred many times. The chain uses TRBV6-1 and TRBJ2-1; possible D gene TRBD2, 6 bases. Trimming pared 8 bases from V and 6 bases from J, leaving 23 bases between. The length of the CDR3 is 16 residues. Germline V gene sequence: CDR1 MNHNS, CDR2 SASEGT. The CDR3 DNA sequence: TGTGCCAGCGAAACGGCCTCGGGGGTTGGTGGCAATGAGCAGTTCTTC. Translated, it gives CASETASGVGGNEQFF.

This clonotype has a count of ten or more. This sequence joins TRBV18 and TRBJ1-4; possible D gene TRBD1, 6 bases. Germline CDR1 reads KGHSH; CDR2 reads LQKENI. V was shortened by 0 bases and J by 8 bases, with 10 bases between the two germline ends. The CDR3 has 14 amino acids. In DNA, the CDR3 is TGTGCCAGCTCACCACCGGGGACAACAGAAAAACTGTTTTTT. Translation gives CASSPPGTTEKLFF.